This T cell receptor (beta chain) emerged from a study of blood T cell repertoires in COVID-19. Looking at the study overall: Collection of acute and convalescent COVID-19 samples took place in the United States, Italy and Spain. T cells, B-cell-depleted T cells, or PBMCs supplied cDNA or gDNA.

Original processing methods: Amplifying reference gene primers gave estimates of nucleated cell counts. Sequencing used immunoSEQ multiplex PCR; TCRdb keeps in-frame clones, though not all of them. D and trimming come from the DNA, and the V and J calls and clone size come from that table. The data contain about 160,000 clones, roughly 88% of them singletons. CDR3 length: 13 amino acids. The germline gives CDR1 KGHSH, CDR2 LQKENI. The V end was cut by 2 bases, the J end by 12 bases, with 13 bases between. The chain employs TRBV18 and TRBJ1-4, with D uncertain. This TCR came from a young man with acute or convalescent COVID-19. The sample taken for sequencing was peripheral blood. CDR3 protein: CASSPAGRVELFF. CDR3 bases: TGTGCCAGCTCACCAGCGGGAAGGGTTGAACTGTTTTTT.